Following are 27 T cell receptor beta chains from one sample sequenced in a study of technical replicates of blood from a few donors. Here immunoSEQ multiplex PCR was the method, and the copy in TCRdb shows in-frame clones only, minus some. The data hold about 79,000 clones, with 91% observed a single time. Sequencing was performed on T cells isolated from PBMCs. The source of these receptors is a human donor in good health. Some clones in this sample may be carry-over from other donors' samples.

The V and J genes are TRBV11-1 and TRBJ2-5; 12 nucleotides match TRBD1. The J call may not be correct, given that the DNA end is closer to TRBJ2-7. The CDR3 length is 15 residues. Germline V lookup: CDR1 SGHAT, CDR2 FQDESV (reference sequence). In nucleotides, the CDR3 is TGTGCCAGCAGGCGAGGGACAGGGGGCTACAACGAGCAGTACTTC. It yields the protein CASRRGTGGYNEQYF.

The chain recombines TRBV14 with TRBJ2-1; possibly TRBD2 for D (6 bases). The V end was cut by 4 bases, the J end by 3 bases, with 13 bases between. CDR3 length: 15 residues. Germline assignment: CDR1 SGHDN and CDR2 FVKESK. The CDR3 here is CASSLGGPVYNEQFF. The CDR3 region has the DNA TGTGCCAGCAGCCTCGGAGGGCCCGTCTACAATGAGCAGTTCTTC.

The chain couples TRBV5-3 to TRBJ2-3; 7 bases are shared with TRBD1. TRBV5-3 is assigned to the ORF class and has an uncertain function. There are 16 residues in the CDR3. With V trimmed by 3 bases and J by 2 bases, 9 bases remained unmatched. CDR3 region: CARSSYRDSDTDTQYF. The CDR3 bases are TGTGCCAGAAGCTCTTACCGGGACAGCGACACAGATACGCAGTATTTT.

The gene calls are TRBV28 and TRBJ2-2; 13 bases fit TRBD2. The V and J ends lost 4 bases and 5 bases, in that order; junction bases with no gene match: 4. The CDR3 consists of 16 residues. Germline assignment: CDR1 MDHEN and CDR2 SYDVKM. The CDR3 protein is CASSYWTSGRTGELFF. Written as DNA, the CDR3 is TGTGCCAGCAGTTACTGGACTAGCGGGAGAACCGGGGAGCTGTTTTTT.

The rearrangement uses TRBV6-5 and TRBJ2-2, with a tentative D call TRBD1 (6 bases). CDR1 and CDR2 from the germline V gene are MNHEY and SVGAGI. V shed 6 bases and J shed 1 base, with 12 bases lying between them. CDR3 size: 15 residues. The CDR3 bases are TGTGCCAGCAGCCTCGACAGGAGGAACACCGGGGAGCTGTTTTTT. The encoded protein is CASSLDRRNTGELFF.

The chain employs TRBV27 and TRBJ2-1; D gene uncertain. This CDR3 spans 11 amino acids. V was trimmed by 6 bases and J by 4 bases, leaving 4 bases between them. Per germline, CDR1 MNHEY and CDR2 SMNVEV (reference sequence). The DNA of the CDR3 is TGTGCCAGCAGGACTTACAATGAGCAGTTCTTC. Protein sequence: CASRTYNEQFF.

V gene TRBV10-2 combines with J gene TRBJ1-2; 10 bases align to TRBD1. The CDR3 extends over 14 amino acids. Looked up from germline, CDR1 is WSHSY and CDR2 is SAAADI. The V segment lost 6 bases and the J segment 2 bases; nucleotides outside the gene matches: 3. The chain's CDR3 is CASSRDRGNYGYTF. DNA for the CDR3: TGCGCCAGCAGCCGGGACAGGGGAAACTATGGCTACACCTTC.

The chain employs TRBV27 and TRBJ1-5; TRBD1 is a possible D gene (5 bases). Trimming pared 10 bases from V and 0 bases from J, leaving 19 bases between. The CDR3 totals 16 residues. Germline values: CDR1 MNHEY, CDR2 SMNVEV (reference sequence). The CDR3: CATSRNGGYSNQPQHF. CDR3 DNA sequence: TGTGCCACTTCCAGGAACGGGGGATATAGCAATCAGCCCCAGCATTTT.

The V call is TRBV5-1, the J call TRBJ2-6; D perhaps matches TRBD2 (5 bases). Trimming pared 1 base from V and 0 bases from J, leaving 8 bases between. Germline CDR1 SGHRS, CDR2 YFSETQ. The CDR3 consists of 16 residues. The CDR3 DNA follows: TGCGCCAGCAGCTTGTGGGAGTACTCTGGGGCCAACGTCCTGACTTTC. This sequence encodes CASSLWEYSGANVLTF.

The CDR3 sequence is CASSFGGEVLGYTF. CDR3 in DNA: TGTGCCAGCAGTTTTGGCGGGGAGGTTCTGGGCTACACCTTC. This chain joins TRBV27 and TRBJ1-2; D call uncertain. Germline CDR1 reads MNHEY; CDR2 reads SMNVEV (reference sequence). V lost 3 bases and J lost 8, with 16 bases in between. This CDR3 comprises 14 residues.

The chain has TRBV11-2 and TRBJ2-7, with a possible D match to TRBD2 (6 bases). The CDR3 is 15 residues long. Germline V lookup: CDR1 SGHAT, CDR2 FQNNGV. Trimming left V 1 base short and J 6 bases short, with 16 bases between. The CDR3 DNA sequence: TGTGCCAGCAGCTTAGTCGGGGCGGGAAATCGCGAGCAGTACTTC. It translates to CASSLVGAGNREQYF.

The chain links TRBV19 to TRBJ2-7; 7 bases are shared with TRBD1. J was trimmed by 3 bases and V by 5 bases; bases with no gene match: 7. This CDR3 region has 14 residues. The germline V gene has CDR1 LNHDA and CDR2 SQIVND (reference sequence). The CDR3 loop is CASSSRTGNYEQYF. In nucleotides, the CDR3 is TGTGCCAGTAGTTCTAGGACAGGTAACTACGAGCAGTACTTC.

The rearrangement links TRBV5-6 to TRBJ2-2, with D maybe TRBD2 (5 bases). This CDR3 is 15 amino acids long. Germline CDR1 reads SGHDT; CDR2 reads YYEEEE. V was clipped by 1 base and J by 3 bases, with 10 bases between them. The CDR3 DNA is TGTGCCAGCAGCTTGTTTCAGGAGGACACCGGGGAGCTGTTTTTT. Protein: CASSLFQEDTGELFF.

The chain's CDR3 is CASSLQGQGYEKLFF. The CDR3 DNA is TGCGCCAGCAGCTTACAGGGACAGGGTTATGAAAAACTGTTTTTT. The chain is built from TRBV5-1 and TRBJ1-4; TRBD1 matches 9 bases. J gave up 6 bases and V 2 bases, and 5 bases lay outside the gene matches. Germline V gene sequence: CDR1 SGHRS, CDR2 YFSETQ. The CDR3 loop spans 15 amino acids.

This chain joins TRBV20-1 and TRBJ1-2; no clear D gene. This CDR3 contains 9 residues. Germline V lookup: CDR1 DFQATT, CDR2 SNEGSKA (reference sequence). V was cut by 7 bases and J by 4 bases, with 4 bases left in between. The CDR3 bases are TGCAGTGTCATCTATGGCTACACCTTC. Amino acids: CSVIYGYTF.

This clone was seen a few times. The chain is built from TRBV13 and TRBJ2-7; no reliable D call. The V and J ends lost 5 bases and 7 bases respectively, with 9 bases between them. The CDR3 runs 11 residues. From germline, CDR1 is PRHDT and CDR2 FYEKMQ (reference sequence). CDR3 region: CASSPAREQYF. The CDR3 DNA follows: TGTGCCAGCAGCCCAGCTAGGGAGCAGTACTTC.

DNA of the CDR3: TGTGCCAGCAGCTTAGGAGCTAGCGGCGACAATGAGCAGTTCTTC. It is translated as CASSLGASGDNEQFF. V usage is TRBV7-9 and J usage is TRBJ2-1; TRBD2 matches 7 bases. CDR1 and CDR2 from the germline V gene are SEHNR and FQNEAQ (reference sequence). This CDR3 contains 15 residues. J was trimmed by 5 bases and V by 1 base; bases with no gene match: 5.

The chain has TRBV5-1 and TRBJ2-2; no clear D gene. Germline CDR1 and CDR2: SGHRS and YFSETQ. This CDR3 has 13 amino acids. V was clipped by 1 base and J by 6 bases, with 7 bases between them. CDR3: CASSLTAPGELFF. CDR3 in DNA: TGCGCCAGCAGCTTGACCGCGCCCGGGGAGCTGTTTTTT.

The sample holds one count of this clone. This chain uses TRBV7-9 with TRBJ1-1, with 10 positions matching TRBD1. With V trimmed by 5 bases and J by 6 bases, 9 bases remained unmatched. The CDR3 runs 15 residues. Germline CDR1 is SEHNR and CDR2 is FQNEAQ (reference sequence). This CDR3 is CASSVSRDRGAEAFF. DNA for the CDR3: TGTGCCAGCAGCGTTTCCCGGGACAGGGGAGCTGAAGCTTTCTTT. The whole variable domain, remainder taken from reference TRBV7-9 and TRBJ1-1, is DTGVSQNPRHKITKRGQNVTFRCDPISEHNRLYWYRQTLGQGPEFLTYFQNEAQLEKSRLLSDRFSAERPKGSFSTLEIQRTEQGDSAMYLCASSVSRDRGAEAFFGQGTRLTVV.

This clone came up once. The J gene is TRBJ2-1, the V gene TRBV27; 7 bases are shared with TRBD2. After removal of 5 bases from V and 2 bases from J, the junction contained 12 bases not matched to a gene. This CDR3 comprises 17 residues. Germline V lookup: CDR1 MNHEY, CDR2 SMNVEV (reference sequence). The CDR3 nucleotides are TGTGCCAGCAGTCACCCTCAACTAGCGAGCACCTACAATGAGCAGTTCTTC. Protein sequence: CASSHPQLASTYNEQFF.

CDR3 sequence reads: CASSSDLGSGNTIYF. Written as DNA, the CDR3 is TGTGCCAGCAGCTCTGACTTGGGCTCTGGAAACACCATATATTTT. The chain uses TRBV5-4 and TRBJ1-3; the D is unclear. Germline V gene sequence: CDR1 SGHNT, CDR2 YYREEE (reference sequence). The CDR3 has 15 amino acids. Trimming shortened V by 3 bases and J by 0 bases, and 10 bases separated the two germline ends. Full variable domain (missing parts from reference TRBV5-4 and TRBJ1-3): ETGVTQSPTHLIKTRGQQVTLRCSSQSGHNTVSWYQQALGQGPQFIFQYYREEENGRGNFPPRFSGLQFPNYSSELNVNALELDDSALYLCASSSDLGSGNTIYFGEGSWLTVV.

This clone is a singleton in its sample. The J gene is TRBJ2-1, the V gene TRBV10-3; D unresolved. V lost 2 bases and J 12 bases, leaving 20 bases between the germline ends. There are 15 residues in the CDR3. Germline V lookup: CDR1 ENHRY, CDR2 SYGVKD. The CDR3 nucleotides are TGTGCCATCAGTGAGGAGTCGGCGGAGTTCGAAGTGCAGTTCTTC. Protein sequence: CAISEESAEFEVQFF.

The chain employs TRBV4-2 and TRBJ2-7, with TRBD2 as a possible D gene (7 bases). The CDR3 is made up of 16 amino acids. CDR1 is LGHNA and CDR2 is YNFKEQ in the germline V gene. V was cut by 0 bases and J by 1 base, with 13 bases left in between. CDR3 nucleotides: TGTGCCAGCAGCCAAGATTGGGGGGGCGGGTCCTACGAGCAGTACTTC. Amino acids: CASSQDWGGGSYEQYF.

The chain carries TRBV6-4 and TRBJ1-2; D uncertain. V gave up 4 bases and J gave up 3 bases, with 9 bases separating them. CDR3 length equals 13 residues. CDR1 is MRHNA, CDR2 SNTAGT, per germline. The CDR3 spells CASSAEGDYGYTF. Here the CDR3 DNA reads TGTGCCAGCAGTGCCGAGGGAGACTATGGCTACACCTTC.

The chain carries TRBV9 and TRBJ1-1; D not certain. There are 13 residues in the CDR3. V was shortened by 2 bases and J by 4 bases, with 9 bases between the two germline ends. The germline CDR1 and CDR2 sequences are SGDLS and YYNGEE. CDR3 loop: CASSVGVVTEAFF. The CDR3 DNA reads TGTGCCAGCAGCGTCGGGGTTGTCACTGAAGCTTTCTTT.

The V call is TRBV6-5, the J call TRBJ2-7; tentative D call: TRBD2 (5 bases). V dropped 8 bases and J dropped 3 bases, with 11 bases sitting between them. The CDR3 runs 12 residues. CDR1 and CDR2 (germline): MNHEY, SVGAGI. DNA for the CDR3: TGTGCCAGCCGGGATCTCAACTACGAGCAGTACTTC. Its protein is CASRDLNYEQYF.

The CDR3 DNA is TGCGCCAGCAGCCATGACACAGGGGGCTACGAGCAGTACTTC. It is translated as CASSHDTGGYEQYF. The chain carries TRBV4-1 and TRBJ2-7; 8 bases fit TRBD1. The trim removed 3 bases at V and 3 bases at J, leaving 4 bases unmatched. The length of the CDR3 is 14 residues. Germline CDR1 and CDR2: MGHRA and YSYEKL.